These 31 T cell receptor beta chains came from one sample sequenced in a study of blood T cell repertoires in COVID-19. The repertoire was sequenced with immunoSEQ multiplex PCR; TCRdb's copy has only in-frame clones and lacks some. This sample has tens of thousands of clones, with over 75% found just once. The specimen was peripheral blood. These receptors all come from a woman aged 80 or over with active or convalescent COVID-19.

J is TRBJ1-2 and V is TRBV7-2; TRBD1 matches at 8 bases. This CDR3 is 16 amino acids long. Germline-derived CDR1 and CDR2 are SGHTA and FQGNSA. V lost 5 bases and J lost 2; bases outside the gene matches: 10. The DNA for the CDR3 is TGTGCCAGCAGCACCACCGCAGGGGGCGAAAACTATGGCTACACCTTC. Translating it yields CASSTTAGGENYGYTF.

The chain is built from TRBV5-6 and TRBJ1-1; possible D gene TRBD1, 5 bases. The CDR3 sequence is 15 residues long. Germline values: CDR1 SGHDT, CDR2 YYEEEE. Trimming shortened V by 0 bases and J by 2 bases, and 11 bases separated the two germline ends. CDR3 protein: CASSLAGQGNTEAFF. CDR3 DNA sequence: TGTGCCAGCAGCTTGGCCGGGCAGGGTAACACTGAAGCTTTCTTT. The entire variable domain, with the rest obtained from reference TRBV5-6 and TRBJ1-1, is as follows: DAGVTQSPTHLIKTRGQQVTLRCSPKSGHDTVSWYQQALGQGPQFIFQYYEEEERQRGNFPDRFSGHQFPNYSSELNVNALLLGDSALYLCASSLAGQGNTEAFFGQGTRLTVV.

V and J are TRBV4-2 and TRBJ2-3, with a weak D call TRBD1 (6 bases). The CDR3 runs to 14 residues. Germline CDR1 is LGHNA and CDR2 is YNFKEQ. Trimming cost V 5 bases and J 4 bases, with 13 bases left between them. CDR3 in amino acids: CASSYNPGADTQYF. The CDR3 DNA reads TGTGCCAGCAGCTATAATCCAGGGGCAGATACGCAGTATTTT.

The chain recombines TRBV7-2 with TRBJ1-1; a possible D gene is TRBD1 (5 bases). This CDR3 has 15 residues. Germline V lookup: CDR1 SGHTA, CDR2 FQGNSA. V shed 5 bases and J shed 6 bases, with 19 bases lying between them. The CDR3 loop is CASSDSPGGFAEAFF. The CDR3 DNA reads as TGTGCCAGCAGCGATTCACCCGGGGGGTTCGCTGAAGCTTTCTTT.

The rearrangement links TRBV11-2 to TRBJ1-3, with D possibly TRBD1 on 6 matching bases. This CDR3 has 15 residues. Germline CDR1 and CDR2: SGHAT and FQNNGV. V dropped 3 bases and J dropped 3 bases, with 12 bases sitting between them. The chain's CDR3 is CASSFTGSGGNTIYF. In nucleotides, the CDR3 is TGTGCCAGCAGCTTTACAGGGTCGGGTGGAAACACCATATATTTT.

The J gene is TRBJ1-2, the V gene TRBV28; 8 nucleotides align to TRBD1. This CDR3 is built from 16 residues. The V segment lost 6 bases and the J segment 0 bases; nucleotides outside the gene matches: 9. Germline V gene sequence: CDR1 MDHEN, CDR2 SYDVKM. The CDR3 loop reads CASSLATGASNYGYTF. For the CDR3, the DNA is TGTGCCAGCAGCCTGGCGACAGGGGCTTCTAACTATGGCTACACCTTC.

The chain links TRBV7-9 to TRBJ2-2; D possibly corresponds to TRBD2 (8 bases). Trimming removed 7 bases at V and 6 bases at J, with 21 bases between. The CDR3 is made up of 16 amino acids. Germline-derived CDR1 and CDR2 are SEHNR and FQNEAQ (reference sequence). CDR3 protein: CASKQGLGGPPGELFF. CDR3 DNA: TGTGCCAGCAAGCAGGGACTAGGGGGCCCACCCGGGGAGCTGTTTTTT.

V usage is TRBV19 and J usage is TRBJ2-3, with 9 bases lining up with TRBD2. From germline, CDR1 is LNHDA and CDR2 SQIVND (reference sequence). J was trimmed by 8 bases and V by 3 bases; bases with no gene match: 9. The CDR3 consists of 15 residues. The DNA for the CDR3 is TGTGCCAGTAGTATTTCTAGCGGGGAAGCTCGTACGCAGTATTTT. It translates to CASSISSGEARTQYF.

There are a few counts of this clone. V usage is TRBV7-9 and J usage is TRBJ1-6, with 8 bases that match TRBD1. The CDR3 has 15 residues. Germline values: CDR1 SEHNR, CDR2 FQNEAQ (reference sequence). V was clipped by 8 bases and J by 7 bases; unmatched bases: 10. The CDR3 nucleotides are TGTGCCAGCCGCCTGGGGACAGGCGTCAATTCACCCCTCCACTTT. Its translation is CASRLGTGVNSPLHF.

This clone was observed once. J is TRBJ2-1 and V is TRBV6-6; 7 nucleotides agree with TRBD2. Losses at the gene ends were 5 bases for V and 6 bases for J; bases not matched to a gene: 10. The CDR3 spans 15 residues. Germline CDR1 is MNHNY and CDR2 is SVGAGI (reference sequence). In DNA, the CDR3 is TGTGCCAGCAGTCGGACTCTAGCGGCTGCCAATGAGCAGTTCTTC. Translated, it gives CASSRTLAAANEQFF.

The J gene is TRBJ1-2, the V gene TRBV5-1; 10 bases fit TRBD1. J was trimmed by 5 bases and V by 5 bases; bases with no gene match: 18. CDR3 length: 18 residues. Germline CDR1 reads SGHRS; CDR2 reads YFSETQ. The CDR3, as DNA: TGCGCCAGCAGGACAGGGGGCGCGGGTTCCTCGGTCGGTTATGGCTACACCTTC. Amino acid sequence: CASRTGGAGSSVGYGYTF. Complete variable domain (other parts from reference TRBV5-1 and TRBJ1-2): KAGVTQTPRYLIKTRGQQVTLSCSPISGHRSVSWYQQTPGQGLQFLFEYFSETQRNKGNFPGRFSGRQFSNSRSEMNVSTLELGDSALYLCASRTGGAGSSVGYGYTFGSGTRLTVV.

The gene calls are TRBV7-3 and TRBJ2-2; D is unclear. Per the germline V gene, CDR1 is SGHTA and CDR2 is FQGTGA. The CDR3 is 14 residues long. Trimming cost V 5 bases and J 6 bases, with 13 bases left between them. In DNA, the CDR3 is TGTGCCAGCAGCCCGACATTATCGGCCGGGGAGCTGTTTTTT. Its translation: CASSPTLSAGELFF.

This chain joins TRBV21-1 and TRBJ2-2; TRBD1, the table's D call, lacks a check against the DNA. TRBV21-1 is given as a pseudogene. CDR3 length equals 19 residues. The CDR3 DNA follows: TGTGCCAGCAGCAAGCCCCGGTTGGACAGGGGGCCCCACACCGGGGAGCTGTTTTTT. Its protein product is CASSKPRLDRGPHTGELFF.

This chain links TRBV19 with TRBJ2-2; 8 bases fit TRBD2. Trimming at V came to 6 bases and at J to 0 bases, leaving 6 bases not matched to a gene. This CDR3 region has 16 residues. CDR1 and CDR2 (germline): LNHDA, SQIVND (reference sequence). This chain's CDR3 is CASRSGGASNTGELFF. The CDR3 DNA reads as TGTGCCAGTAGATCCGGGGGGGCGTCGAACACCGGGGAGCTGTTTTTT.

This chain links TRBV5-5 with TRBJ2-3; the D gene is possibly TRBD1 (5 bases). Germline lookup yields CDR1 SGHKS and CDR2 YYEKEE (reference sequence). V lost 0 bases to trimming and J lost 2 bases, with 7 bases between them. The length of the CDR3 is 14 residues. CDR3 loop: CASSLGRVTDTQYF. CDR3 DNA: TGTGCCAGCAGCTTGGGCAGGGTCACAGATACGCAGTATTTT.

The chain combines TRBV6-2 or TRBV6-3 with TRBJ2-7, with TRBD1 identical over 8 bases. V dropped 6 bases and J dropped 3; count of bases not matched to a gene: 22. Germline V gene sequence: CDR1 MNHEY, CDR2 SVGEGT. The CDR3 is 19 amino acids. The DNA for the CDR3 is TGTGCCAGCAGCAAACACCGAAACACCGGACAGGGAGAGGGCTACGAGCAGTACTTC. As protein: CASSKHRNTGQGEGYEQYF.

V and J are TRBV6-5 and TRBJ2-1; TRBD2 aligns across 13 bases. This CDR3 comprises 16 residues. Germline lookup yields CDR1 MNHEY and CDR2 SVGAGI. V shed 4 bases, J shed 6 bases, and the junction held 6 bases outside the gene matches. Here the CDR3 reads CASSFRTSGGVNEQFF. CDR3 sequence (DNA): TGTGCCAGCAGTTTCCGGACTAGCGGGGGTGTCAATGAGCAGTTCTTC.

The table lists this clone with a count of one. This chain links TRBV18 with TRBJ1-5; 8 bases line up with TRBD1. Trimming removed 3 bases from V and 4 bases from J; junction bases left unmatched: 2. The CDR3 has 14 residues. The V gene's germline CDR1 is KGHSH and CDR2 LQKENI. The CDR3 here is CASSPGQGNQPQHF. The CDR3 coding sequence is TGTGCCAGCTCACCTGGACAGGGTAATCAGCCCCAGCATTTT.

V usage is TRBV7-2 and J usage is TRBJ2-1; D is possibly TRBD2 (7 bases). Germline loops: CDR1 SGHTA, CDR2 FQGNSA. This CDR3 has 15 amino acids. V was shortened by 5 bases and J by 9 bases, with 20 bases between the two germline ends. CDR3 DNA: TGTGCCAGCAGCAGTATCGGGGGGCCATCTGGTGAGCAGTTCTTC. Translating it yields CASSSIGGPSGEQFF.

The V gene is TRBV7-9, the J gene TRBJ1-1; TRBD1 agrees at 9 bases. The CDR3 loop spans 14 amino acids. Germline V gene lookup returns CDR1 SEHNR and CDR2 FQNEAQ (reference sequence). The V gene end was trimmed by 5 bases and the J gene end by 4 bases; junction bases not matched to a gene: 5. The CDR3 reads CASSTPGQGTEAFF. For the CDR3, the DNA is TGTGCCAGCAGCACACCGGGACAGGGCACTGAAGCTTTCTTT.

This chain joins TRBV3-1 (or the pseudogene TRBV3-2) and TRBJ1-2, with 7 bases matching TRBD1. There are 15 residues in the CDR3. J lost 6 bases, V lost 1 base, and 8 bases had no gene match. Per the germline V gene, CDR1 is LGHDT and CDR2 is YNNKEL (reference sequence). The CDR3 DNA follows: TGTGCCAGCAGCCAAGGTCACAGGGGTGGACATGGCTACACCTTC. Its translation is CASSQGHRGGHGYTF.

V and J are TRBV15 and TRBJ1-5; 7 bases agree with TRBD1. This CDR3 is built from 12 residues. Germline trimming cut 6 bases from V and 7 bases from J; bases unmatched to any gene: 3. Germline loops: CDR1 LNHNV, CDR2 YYDKDF (reference sequence). For the CDR3, the DNA is TGTGCCACCAGTACAGGGGCGCAGCCCCAGCATTTT. Translating gives CATSTGAQPQHF.

The sample holds a few counts of this clone. The chain joins TRBV9 to TRBJ2-2, with a tentative D call TRBD1 (6 bases). The ends were cut back, 1 base at V and 5 bases at J, with 12 bases in the middle. The CDR3 sequence is 15 residues long. The germline CDR1 and CDR2 sequences are SGDLS and YYNGEE. The CDR3 loop is CASSVWTDSTGELFF. The CDR3 DNA reads TGTGCCAGCAGCGTATGGACAGACTCAACCGGGGAGCTGTTTTTT.

This clone was counted a single time. The CDR3: CASSHGRRNQETQYF. DNA of the CDR3: TGTGCCAGCAGCCATGGGAGGCGGAACCAAGAGACCCAGTACTTC. The chain has TRBV7-2 and TRBJ2-5; possibly TRBD2 for D (6 bases). Germline V gene lookup returns CDR1 SGHTA and CDR2 FQGNSA. The CDR3 length is 15 residues. V was clipped by 5 bases and J by 0 bases, with 13 bases between them.

V is TRBV4-2 and J is TRBJ1-2; 7 bases line up with TRBD1. CDR3 length equals 13 residues. Germline trimming cut 4 bases from V and 4 bases from J; bases unmatched to any gene: 3. Germline CDR1 reads LGHNA; CDR2 reads YNFKEQ. The CDR3 coding sequence is TGTGCCAGCAGCCCGGGGACAGCCTATGGCTACACCTTC. Amino acid sequence: CASSPGTAYGYTF.

V usage is TRBV2 and J usage is TRBJ1-1; D is perhaps TRBD1 (5 bases). Trimming stripped 2 bases from V and 1 base from J, with 8 bases between. CDR1 SNHLY and CDR2 FYNNEI come from the germline V gene. The CDR3 runs to 14 residues. CDR3 sequence reads: CASSEQGGNTEAFF. The CDR3 nucleotides read TGTGCCAGCAGTGAACAGGGTGGGAACACTGAAGCTTTCTTT.

This chain uses TRBV30 with TRBJ2-5, with TRBD2 identical over 9 bases. Looked up from germline, CDR1 is GTSNPN and CDR2 is SVGIG (reference sequence). V shed 0 bases and J 5 bases; nucleotides not matched to a gene: 7. The CDR3 has 15 amino acids. CDR3 sequence (DNA): TGTGCCTGGAGTGTACTGGGCGGGGGGGCCGAGACCCAGTACTTC. Amino acid sequence: CAWSVLGGGAETQYF.

This chain joins TRBV7-8 and TRBJ2-7, with 7 bases identical to TRBD2. Germline assignment: CDR1 SGHVS and CDR2 FQNEAQ. Losses at the gene ends were 0 bases for V and 3 bases for J; bases not matched to a gene: 8. The CDR3 sequence is 16 residues long. CDR3 nucleotides: TGTGCCAGCAGCTTAGCCCGGCGGGGGAGCCGCTACGAGCAGTACTTC. Translated: CASSLARRGSRYEQYF.

V and J are TRBV27 and TRBJ1-5; a possible D gene is TRBD1 (5 bases). The CDR3 has 16 amino acids. V was cut by 5 bases and J by 7 bases, with 21 bases left in between. In germline, CDR1 is MNHEY, CDR2 SMNVEV (reference sequence). The CDR3 coding sequence is TGTGCCAGCAGTCCCCCCGGGACCGGCGGGAGGCAGCCCCAGCATTTT. Translating it yields CASSPPGTGGRQPQHF.

The chain combines TRBV9 with TRBJ2-1; TRBD2 is a possible D gene (5 bases). V was cut by 4 bases and J by 0 bases, with 14 bases left in between. Germline V gene sequence: CDR1 SGDLS, CDR2 YYNGEE. The CDR3 is 16 residues long. The CDR3 sequence is CASSSVSGSSYNEQFF. The CDR3 DNA follows: TGTGCCAGCAGCTCAGTCAGCGGAAGCTCCTACAATGAGCAGTTCTTC. Supplemented by reference TRBV9 and TRBJ2-1, the full variable domain reads DSGVTQTPKHLITATGQRVTLRCSPRSGDLSVYWYQQSLDQGLQFLIQYYNGEERAKGNILERFSAQQFPDLHSELNLSSLELGDSALYFCASSSVSGSSYNEQFFGPGTRLTVL.

The chain carries TRBV5-4 and TRBJ1-4; 10 nucleotides agree with TRBD1. The CDR3 is made up of 16 amino acids. Germline CDR1 SGHNT, CDR2 YYREEE (reference sequence). The V segment lost 4 bases and the J segment 6 bases; nucleotides outside the gene matches: 9. DNA for the CDR3: TGTGCCAGCAGCCTAATCCGGACAGGGGGTTATGAAAAACTGTTTTTT. Protein: CASSLIRTGGYEKLFF. The entire variable domain, with the rest obtained from reference TRBV5-4 and TRBJ1-4, is as follows: ETGVTQSPTHLIKTRGQQVTLRCSSQSGHNTVSWYQQALGQGPQFIFQYYREEENGRGNFPPRFSGLQFPNYSSELNVNALELDDSALYLCASSLIRTGGYEKLFFGSGTQLSVL.